The 24 T cell receptor beta chains in this list originate from one sample, sequenced in a study of graft-versus-host responses after intestinal transplantation (TCRdb year 2021). Dithiothreitol, EDTA incubations and collagenase D digestion were used to isolate intraepithelial and lamina propria lymphocytes from graft specimens. Library preparation was by the immunoSEQ multiplex PCR assay. TCRdb's version of the immuneACCESS table is confined to in-frame rearrangements and falls short of the full clone set. An unresolved V gene accounts for under half of the shortfall where checked; the remainder is of unknown origin. The sample table contains under 30,000 clones; only one count was recorded for around 83% of them. The ten largest clonotypes hold approximately 2.8% of the sample. The source material was ileum tissue, sampled 98 days after intestinal transplantation. All receptors come from a human patient who received an intestinal transplant, so some T cells may come from the graft donor.

This chain joins TRBV5-8 and TRBJ1-1; no clear D gene. The germline gives CDR1 SGHTS, CDR2 YDEGEE. V was trimmed by 1 base and J by 1 base, leaving 11 bases between them. The CDR3 totals 15 residues. The CDR3 loop is CASSLLHLGNTEAFF. CDR3 DNA sequence: TGTGCCAGCAGCTTGCTTCACCTGGGGAACACTGAAGCTTTCTTT.

The chain couples TRBV7-9 to TRBJ2-1, with TRBD1 as a possible D gene (6 bases). Looked up from germline, CDR1 is SEHNR and CDR2 is FQNEAQ (reference sequence). The CDR3 consists of 15 residues. Trimming pared 6 bases from V and 0 bases from J, leaving 12 bases between. The CDR3 is CASSSDSSSYNEQFF. Here the CDR3 DNA reads TGTGCCAGCAGTTCGGACAGTAGCTCCTACAATGAGCAGTTCTTC.

The CDR3 sequence: CALDRAVTEAFF. The CDR3 nucleotides are TGTGCCCTGGACAGGGCGGTCACTGAAGCTTTCTTT. This rearrangement joins TRBV30 to TRBJ1-1, with TRBD1 matching over 8 bases. CDR3 length: 12 residues. The V segment lost 8 bases and the J segment 4 bases; nucleotides outside the gene matches: 6. Germline V gene lookup returns CDR1 GTSNPN and CDR2 SVGIG (reference sequence).

This clone turned up a few times. The gene calls are TRBV29-1 and TRBJ2-7; D not certain. CDR3 length equals 12 residues. V was pared by 6 bases and J by 2 bases, with 11 bases between. Germline values: CDR1 SQVTM, CDR2 ANQGSEA. DNA for the CDR3: TGCAGCGTCCCCTTGAGGCCCTACGAGCAGTACTTC. Protein sequence: CSVPLRPYEQYF.

As to this clone: Compared with germline, one end of the junction differs, possibly owing to a read error. The V gene is TRBV7-9, the J gene TRBJ1-2, with TRBD1 as a possible D gene (5 bases). The CDR3 runs to 15 residues. CDR1 and CDR2 (germline): SEHNR, FQNEAQ (reference sequence). In DNA form, the CDR3 reads TGTGCCAGCAGCTTAAGTACAGGCCTTAACGATGGCTACACCTTC. Translating it yields CASSLSTGLNDGYTF. The complete variable domain, with remaining parts taken from reference TRBV7-9 and TRBJ1-2, reads DTGVSQNPRHKITKRGQNVTFRCDPISEHNRLYWYRQTLGQGPEFLTYFQNEAQLEKSRLLSDRFSAERPKGSFSTLEIQRTEQGDSAMYLCASSLSTGLNDGYTFGSGTRLTVV.

The chain recombines TRBV29-1 with TRBJ2-4; D unresolved. V lost 7 bases and J 5 bases, leaving 18 bases between the germline ends. The CDR3 loop spans 14 amino acids. The germline V gene encodes CDR1 SQVTM and CDR2 ANQGSEA. The CDR3: CSALPGPGENIQYF. CDR3 in DNA: TGCAGCGCCCTACCTGGGCCAGGCGAAAACATTCAGTACTTC.

The chain combines TRBV28 with TRBJ2-2; TRBD2 matches 9 bases. The V and J ends lost 6 bases and 4 bases, in that order; junction bases with no gene match: 6. CDR1 is MDHEN, CDR2 SYDVKM, per germline. This CDR3 has 15 amino acids. CDR3 DNA sequence: TGTGCCAGCAGCCAGGGGACTAGCCGCACCGGGGAGCTGTTTTTT. Its protein is CASSQGTSRTGELFF.

CDR3 sequence reads: CASSPTQLLAGGGETQYF. The CDR3 DNA sequence: TGTGCCAGCAGCCCCACCCAATTACTAGCGGGGGGAGGGGAGACCCAGTACTTC. The rearrangement uses TRBV5-4 and TRBJ2-5, with 12 nucleotides matching TRBD2. Germline V lookup: CDR1 SGHNT, CDR2 YYREEE (reference sequence). The CDR3 extends over 18 amino acids. With 4 bases clipped from V and 5 bases from J, the junction kept 15 bases outside the gene matches.

This chain links TRBV30 with TRBJ1-5; D unclear. The germline V and J ends were trimmed by 3 bases and 0 bases, with 9 bases remaining between them. This CDR3 is 14 amino acids long. Germline CDR1 and CDR2: GTSNPN and SVGIG (reference sequence). CDR3 protein: CAWSHTTSNQPQHF. CDR3 DNA sequence: TGTGCCTGGAGCCATACAACTAGCAATCAGCCCCAGCATTTT.

This clone was seen just once. The V call is TRBV2, the J call TRBJ2-3; D might be TRBD1 (6 bases). This CDR3 has 16 amino acids. V dropped 3 bases and J dropped 0 bases, with 13 bases sitting between them. CDR1 is SNHLY, CDR2 FYNNEI, per germline. The CDR3 nucleotides are TGTGCCAGCAGTGATACAGGGTCTTATAGCACAGATACGCAGTATTTT. This codes for CASSDTGSYSTDTQYF.

The V call is TRBV4-1, the J call TRBJ2-7; D may be TRBD1 or TRBD2 (6 bases each). V dropped 0 bases and J dropped 3 bases, with 12 bases sitting between them. This CDR3 has 15 amino acids. Germline lookup yields CDR1 MGHRA and CDR2 YSYEKL. CDR3 sequence reads: CASSQEPGAYYEQYF. CDR3 bases: TGCGCCAGCAGCCAAGAACCGGGGGCCTACTACGAGCAGTACTTC.

J is TRBJ2-7 and V is TRBV19; 7 bases match TRBD1. Per germline, CDR1 LNHDA and CDR2 SQIVND (reference sequence). With V trimmed by 4 bases and J by 4 bases, 4 bases remained unmatched. This CDR3 is built from 13 residues. CDR3 sequence: CASSTGTVYEQYF. The DNA of the CDR3 is TGTGCCAGTAGTACTGGGACAGTTTACGAGCAGTACTTC.

This clone was seen only once. V usage is TRBV6-1 and J usage is TRBJ2-5; 14 nucleotides agree with TRBD2. This CDR3 is 14 amino acids long. Per germline, CDR1 MNHNS and CDR2 SASEGT. The V and J ends lost 8 bases and 8 bases, in that order; junction bases with no gene match: 7. The CDR3 reads CASATSGGAQTQYF. Here the CDR3 DNA reads TGTGCCAGCGCGACTAGCGGGGGGGCCCAAACCCAGTACTTC.

This chain uses TRBV7-2 with TRBJ2-5, with TRBD2 matching over 8 bases. V trimming: 6 bases; J trimming: 5 bases; junction bases outside the gene matches: 8. The CDR3 totals 14 residues. Germline values: CDR1 SGHTA, CDR2 FQGNSA. CDR3 amino acids: CASSYAGGGETQYF. The CDR3 region has the DNA TGTGCCAGCAGTTACGCGGGGGGTGGGGAGACCCAGTACTTC.

The chain combines TRBV10-1 with TRBJ1-4; 7 bases align to TRBD1. Germline V gene data show CDR1 as WNHNN and CDR2 as SYGVQD (reference sequence). Trimming at V came to 3 bases and at J to 4 bases, leaving 17 bases not matched to a gene. The CDR3 runs to 19 residues. CDR3 nucleotides: TGCGCCAGCAGTGAACCGTCCCCTACCCTCCCAGGGGGTAATGAAAAACTGTTTTTT. Translating gives CASSEPSPTLPGGNEKLFF.

Written as DNA, the CDR3 is TGTGCCAGCAGTGATGTGGGGGGGGGCTACAATGAGCAGTTCTTC. Its translation: CASSDVGGGYNEQFF. The V call is TRBV6-1, the J call TRBJ2-1, with 7 bases that match TRBD2. CDR3 length: 15 amino acids. V lost 3 bases, J lost 3 bases, and 5 bases stayed unmatched. The germline CDR1 and CDR2 sequences are MNHNS and SASEGT.

This clone was seen a single time. CDR3 in DNA: TGTGCCACCCGGACAGGGGGCTATCTCTACTATGGCTACACCTTC. It codes for CATRTGGYLYYGYTF. The V gene is TRBV2, the J gene TRBJ1-2; TRBD1 agrees at 11 bases. CDR3 length equals 15 residues. Trimming took 10 bases from V and 3 from J; bases not matched to a gene: 10. Germline assignment: CDR1 SNHLY and CDR2 FYNNEI.

V usage is TRBV7-8 and J usage is TRBJ2-3; 8 nucleotides agree with TRBD1. Germline trimming cut 5 bases from V and 2 bases from J; bases unmatched to any gene: 3. Germline V gene sequence: CDR1 SGHVS, CDR2 FQNEAQ. CDR3 length equals 14 residues. The CDR3 is CASSQGAYTDTQYF. The CDR3 DNA reads TGTGCCAGCAGCCAGGGGGCCTACACAGATACGCAGTATTTT. The entire variable domain, with the rest obtained from reference TRBV7-8 and TRBJ2-3, is as follows: GAGVSQSPRYKVAKRGQDVALRCDPISGHVSLFWYQQALGQGPEFLTYFQNEAQLDKSGLPSDRFFAERPEGSVSTLKIQRTQQEDSAVYLCASSQGAYTDTQYFGPGTRLTVL.

This chain links TRBV7-3 with TRBJ1-1; 7 bases agree with TRBD1. Trimming removed 3 bases from V and 10 bases from J; junction bases left unmatched: 8. Germline loops: CDR1 SGHTA, CDR2 FQGTGA. The CDR3 contains 13 residues. CDR3 DNA sequence: TGTGCCAGCAGCTTCCGACAGGGTGTAACAGCTTTCTTT. It is translated as CASSFRQGVTAFF. Full variable domain (remainder filled in from reference TRBV7-3 and TRBJ1-1): GAGVSQTPSNKVTEKGKYVELRCDPISGHTALYWYRQSLGQGPEFLIYFQGTGAADDSGLPNDRFFAVRPEGSVSTLKIQRTERGDSAVYLCASSFRQGVTAFFGQGTRLTVV.

The CDR3 DNA reads as TGTGCCAGCAGTAAGTGGGACAGGACGAATGAAGCTTTCTTT. This sequence encodes CASSKWDRTNEAFF. The chain links TRBV27 to TRBJ1-1; 8 bases are shared with TRBD1. Germline assignment: CDR1 MNHEY and CDR2 SMNVEV (reference sequence). V lost 5 bases, J lost 7 bases, and 9 bases stayed unmatched. The CDR3 is 14 amino acids.

The chain links TRBV5-6 to TRBJ1-1; D unclear. The CDR3 contains 15 residues. The V and J ends lost 0 bases and 1 base respectively, with 10 bases between them. CDR1 is SGHDT and CDR2 is YYEEEE in the germline V gene. CDR3 DNA: TGTGCCAGCAGCTTGGAGGAGGGCCGGAACACTGAAGCTTTCTTT. Protein: CASSLEEGRNTEAFF. The variable domain in full, with the rest retrieved from reference TRBV5-6 and TRBJ1-1, is DAGVTQSPTHLIKTRGQQVTLRCSPKSGHDTVSWYQQALGQGPQFIFQYYEEEERQRGNFPDRFSGHQFPNYSSELNVNALLLGDSALYLCASSLEEGRNTEAFFGQGTRLTVV.

V is TRBV9 and J is TRBJ2-1; 8 bases agree with TRBD2. This CDR3 comprises 15 residues. From germline, CDR1 is SGDLS and CDR2 YYNGEE. With V trimmed by 0 bases and J by 8 bases, 7 bases remained unmatched. The CDR3 is CASSVASSGWDEQFF. The CDR3, as DNA: TGTGCCAGCAGCGTAGCGTCTAGCGGGTGGGATGAGCAGTTCTTC.

This clone came up once. The V gene is TRBV6-5, the J gene TRBJ1-5, with D perhaps matching TRBD1 (5 bases). The CDR3 runs 12 residues. Germline CDR1 MNHEY, CDR2 SVGAGI. V was cut by 5 bases and J by 11 bases, with 13 bases left in between. CDR3 bases: TGTGCCAGCAGTCCGCCGGGGGGGGCCCAGCATTTT. This sequence encodes CASSPPGGAQHF.

CDR3 sequence: CASSPIRTALSYEQYF. The CDR3, as DNA: TGTGCCAGCTCACCAATCAGGACAGCCCTATCCTACGAGCAGTACTTC. V usage is TRBV18 and J usage is TRBJ2-7; possibly TRBD1 for D (6 bases). From germline, CDR1 is KGHSH and CDR2 LQKENI. V lost 2 bases and J lost 1, with 15 bases in between. This CDR3 is 16 amino acids long.